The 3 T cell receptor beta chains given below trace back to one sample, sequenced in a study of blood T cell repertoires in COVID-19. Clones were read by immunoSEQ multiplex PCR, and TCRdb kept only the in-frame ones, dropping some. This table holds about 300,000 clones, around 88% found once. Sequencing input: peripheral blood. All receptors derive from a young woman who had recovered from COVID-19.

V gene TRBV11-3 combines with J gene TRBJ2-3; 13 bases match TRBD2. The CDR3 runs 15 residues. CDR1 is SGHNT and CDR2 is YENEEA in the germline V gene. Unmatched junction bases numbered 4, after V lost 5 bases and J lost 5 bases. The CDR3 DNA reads TGTGCCAGCAGCCCCGGGACTAGCGGGGTAGATACGCAGTATTTT. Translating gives CASSPGTSGVDTQYF.

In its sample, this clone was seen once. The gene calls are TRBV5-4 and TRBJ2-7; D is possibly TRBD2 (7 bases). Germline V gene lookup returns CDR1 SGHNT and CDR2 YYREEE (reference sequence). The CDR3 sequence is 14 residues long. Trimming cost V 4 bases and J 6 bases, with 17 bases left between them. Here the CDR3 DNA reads TGTGCCAGCAGCAGACTAATGGGGGGGCTCGAGCAGTACTTC. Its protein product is CASSRLMGGLEQYF.

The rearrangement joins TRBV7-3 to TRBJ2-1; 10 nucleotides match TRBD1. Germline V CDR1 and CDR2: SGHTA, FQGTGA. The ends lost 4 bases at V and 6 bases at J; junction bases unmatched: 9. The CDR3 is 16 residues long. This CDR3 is CASSSSDRGPFNEQFF. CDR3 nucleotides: TGTGCCAGCAGCTCGAGTGACAGGGGGCCGTTCAATGAGCAGTTCTTC.